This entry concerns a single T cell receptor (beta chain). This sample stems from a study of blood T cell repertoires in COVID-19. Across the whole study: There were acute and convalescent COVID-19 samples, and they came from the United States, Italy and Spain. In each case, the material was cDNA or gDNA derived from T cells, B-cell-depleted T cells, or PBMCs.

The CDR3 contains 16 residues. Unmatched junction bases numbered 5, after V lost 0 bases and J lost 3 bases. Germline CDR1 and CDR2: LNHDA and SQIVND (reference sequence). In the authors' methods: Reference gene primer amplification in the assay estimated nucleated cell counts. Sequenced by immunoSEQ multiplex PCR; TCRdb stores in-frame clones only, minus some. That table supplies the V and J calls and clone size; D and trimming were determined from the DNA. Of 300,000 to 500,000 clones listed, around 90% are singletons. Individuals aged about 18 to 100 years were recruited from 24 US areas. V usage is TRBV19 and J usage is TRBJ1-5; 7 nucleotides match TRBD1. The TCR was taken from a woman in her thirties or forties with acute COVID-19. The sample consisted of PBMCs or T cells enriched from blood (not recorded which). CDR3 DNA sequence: TGTGCCAGTAGTATAGATCGGACAGGAATCAATCAGCCCCAGCATTTT. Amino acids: CASSIDRTGINQPQHF.